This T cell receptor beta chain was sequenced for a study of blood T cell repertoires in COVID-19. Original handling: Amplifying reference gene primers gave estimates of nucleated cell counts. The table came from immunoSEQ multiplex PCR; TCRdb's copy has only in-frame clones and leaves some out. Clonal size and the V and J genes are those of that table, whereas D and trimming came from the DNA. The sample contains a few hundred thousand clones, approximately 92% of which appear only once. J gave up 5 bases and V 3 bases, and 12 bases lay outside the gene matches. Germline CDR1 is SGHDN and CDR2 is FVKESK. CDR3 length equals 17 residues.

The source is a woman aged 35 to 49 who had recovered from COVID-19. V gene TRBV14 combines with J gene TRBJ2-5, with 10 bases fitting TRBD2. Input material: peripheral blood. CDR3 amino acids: CASSHDLAGVSGETQYF. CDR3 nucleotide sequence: TGTGCCAGCAGCCATGACCTAGCGGGAGTGTCAGGGGAGACCCAGTACTTC.